This T cell receptor (beta chain) was recorded in a study of blood T cell repertoires in COVID-19. Turning to the study itself: Both acute and convalescent COVID-19 samples were obtained from the United States, Italy and Spain. Sample material is recorded as cDNA or gDNA derived from T cells, B-cell-depleted T cells, or PBMCs.

Per the study methods: Scientists estimated how many nucleated cells there were by amplifying reference gene primers. Produced via immunoSEQ multiplex PCR; TCRdb's table is partial and in-frame only. That table is the source of V, J and clone size, and D and trimming were worked out from the DNA. The data show 250,000 to 300,000 clones, around nine tenths seen once. Among Cohort 3 donors, those recovered had two negative PCRs, clearance, or symptom resolution. The CDR3 consists of 14 residues. Looked up from germline, CDR1 is SEHNR and CDR2 is FQNEAQ (reference sequence). After removal of 2 bases from V and 8 bases from J, the junction contained 6 bases not matched to a gene.

This receptor was obtained from a woman aged 40 to 55 who had recovered from COVID-19. Source material: PBMCs or T cells enriched from blood (not recorded which). The genes are TRBV7-9 and TRBJ1-2, with 9 bases fitting TRBD1. CDR3 residues: CASSLSDRGEGYTF. In DNA, the CDR3 is TGTGCCAGCAGCTTATCGGACAGGGGAGAGGGCTACACCTTC.